These 3 T cell receptor beta chains share one sample of origin, sequenced in a study of blood T cell repertoires in COVID-19. Produced via immunoSEQ multiplex PCR; TCRdb's table is partial and in-frame only. The sample shows about 150,000 clones, more than 75% of them seen only once. The material sequenced was peripheral blood. These receptors came from a man older than 75 with acute or convalescent COVID-19.

V gene TRBV9 combines with J gene TRBJ1-2; TRBD1 aligns across 8 bases. The CDR3 runs to 16 residues. Germline V CDR1 and CDR2: SGDLS, YYNGEE. V gave up 4 bases and J gave up 1 base; unmatched junction bases: 9. CDR3 DNA: TGTGCCAGCAGCCACCGGACAGGGCTTGTTAACTATGGCTACACCTTC. Translation: CASSHRTGLVNYGYTF.

The chain has TRBV19 and TRBJ1-5, with 8 bases fitting TRBD1. Germline CDR1 is LNHDA and CDR2 is SQIVND (reference sequence). The CDR3 covers 15 residues. The V segment lost 10 bases and the J segment 6 bases; nucleotides outside the gene matches: 14. This CDR3 is CATGGGQVMSQPQHF. The DNA for the CDR3 is TGTGCCACCGGAGGGGGACAGGTGATGAGTCAGCCCCAGCATTTT.

J is TRBJ1-5 and V is TRBV10-3, with unresolved D. Germline-derived CDR1 and CDR2 are ENHRY and SYGVKD. The V end lost 6 bases, the J end lost 5 bases, and 8 bases lay between the germline ends. The CDR3 runs to 12 residues. This CDR3 is CAIRGEDQPQHF. The CDR3, as DNA: TGTGCCATCAGGGGAGAAGATCAGCCCCAGCATTTT.